What follows are 2 T cell receptor beta chains derived from one specimen sequenced in a study of CXCR3-negative and CXCR3-positive naive CD8 T cells. cDNA libraries for TRB were generated by 5' RACE incorporating UMI labels. After re-calling the 5' RACE reads, TCRdb lists one entry per CDR3 protein, DNA absent. This repertoire includes 43,000 or so distinct CDR3 sequences. The sequenced sample consisted of naive CXCR3- CD8+ T cells from blood. This sample's subset: CD45RO-CCR7+CD27+CD95- naive CD8+ T cells lacking CXCR3 (TNR3-). The source is a human donor in good health. Some clones in this sample may be carry-over from other donors' samples.

The J gene is TRBJ2-3, the V gene TRBV9. CDR1 SGDLS and CDR2 YYNGEE come from the germline V gene. The CDR3 is made up of 14 amino acids. The CDR3 sequence is CASSVDEYTDTQYF.

The rearrangement joins TRBV24-1 to TRBJ2-2; TCRdb designates TRBD1, a call that cannot be tested without DNA. Germline V gene sequence: CDR1 KGHDR, CDR2 SFDVKD. The CDR3 is 13 residues long. This CDR3 reads CATDRTGTGELFF.